The 30 T cell receptor beta chains in this list originate from one sample, sequenced in a study of CD4+ T cells in melanoma. TCRdb keeps only in-frame clones here, not all; method: immunoSEQ multiplex PCR. The sample yields about 140,000 clones, over 90% seen once. Source of these receptors: a human donor with melanoma.

In this sample, this clone turned up once. CDR3 bases: TGTGCCAGCAGCTCAAACCTGGGGGCTCGGTATGGGACCCAGTACTTC. Its translation is CASSSNLGARYGTQYF. J is TRBJ2-5 and V is TRBV5-6, with a tentative D call TRBD1 (6 bases). CDR3 size: 16 residues. The V end lost 3 bases, the J end lost 7 bases, and 22 bases lay between the germline ends. Germline CDR1 reads SGHDT; CDR2 reads YYEEEE.

The chain joins TRBV5-4 to TRBJ2-3; possibly TRBD1 for D (5 bases). Germline V gene sequence: CDR1 SGHNT, CDR2 YYREEE (reference sequence). V dropped 8 bases and J dropped 1 base, with 14 bases sitting between them. This CDR3 region has 14 residues. The CDR3 coding sequence is TGTGCCAGTGAGATAGGGGCCCGCACAGATACGCAGTATTTT. Encoded protein: CASEIGARTDTQYF.

The CDR3 region has the DNA TGTGCCAGTAGTGAAGGACGGGGATCTGACACTGAAGCTTTCTTT. As protein: CASSEGRGSDTEAFF. The rearrangement joins TRBV19 to TRBJ1-1; D not certain. Germline CDR1 LNHDA, CDR2 SQIVND (reference sequence). This CDR3 spans 15 amino acids. Trimming left V 5 bases short and J 3 bases short, with 16 bases between.

This chain connects TRBV5-1 to TRBJ1-4, with 8 bases fitting TRBD1. The CDR3 extends over 15 amino acids. Germline assignment: CDR1 SGHRS and CDR2 YFSETQ. V gave up 5 bases and J gave up 2 bases; unmatched junction bases: 5. The CDR3 DNA sequence: TGCGCCAGCAGTGTGACAGGGGTCACTAATGAAAAACTGTTTTTT. Its protein product is CASSVTGVTNEKLFF.

This chain links TRBV7-9 with TRBJ2-7; the match to TRBD1 covers 10 bases. From germline, CDR1 is SEHNR and CDR2 FQNEAQ (reference sequence). This CDR3 is 14 amino acids long. V dropped 6 bases and J dropped 5; count of bases not matched to a gene: 7. CDR3 DNA sequence: TGTGCCAGCAGTCGGGGACAGGGGAGCCACGAGCAGTACTTC. This translates into CASSRGQGSHEQYF.

This clone was seen a handful of times. One end of the junction varies from germline; a read error may be responsible. The rearrangement uses TRBV19 and TRBJ1-3; D is undetermined. Germline V lookup: CDR1 LNHDA, CDR2 SQIVND (reference sequence). CDR3 length: 15 amino acids. The CDR3 DNA is TGTGCCAGTAGTATAGTAGCCGGCTCTCGAAACACCATATATTTT. Its protein is CASSIVAGSRNTIYF.

The CDR3 here is CASSPGQDNYGYTF. CDR3 bases: TGTGCCAGCTCACCAGGGCAGGACAACTATGGCTACACCTTC. V usage is TRBV18 and J usage is TRBJ1-2; no reliable D call. V was trimmed by 2 bases and J by 2 bases, leaving 9 bases between them. Germline CDR1 KGHSH, CDR2 LQKENI. The CDR3 has 14 amino acids.

This chain connects TRBV18 to TRBJ1-4; D is uncertain. Looked up from germline, CDR1 is KGHSH and CDR2 is LQKENI. Trimming stripped 6 bases from V and 14 bases from J, with 22 bases between. The CDR3 covers 14 residues. CDR3 residues: CASSPAADALGLFF. Here the CDR3 DNA reads TGTGCCAGCTCTCCCGCGGCGGACGCGCTCGGGCTGTTTTTT.

The chain joins TRBV2 to TRBJ1-6, with D possibly matching TRBD1 (6 bases). V shed 4 bases and J shed 7 bases, with 11 bases lying between them. There are 14 residues in the CDR3. Germline assignment: CDR1 SNHLY and CDR2 FYNNEI. The CDR3 region is CASSARQGNSPLHF. The CDR3 region has the DNA TGTGCCAGCAGTGCGAGGCAGGGGAATTCACCCCTCCACTTT.

The chain has TRBV6-4 and TRBJ2-2, with D unclear. CDR3 length: 14 amino acids. The V gene lost 3 bases and the J gene lost 2 bases, with 7 bases spanning the gap. The V gene's germline CDR1 is MRHNA and CDR2 SNTAGT. In DNA form, the CDR3 reads TGTGCCAGCAGTGAGCGCTTCAACACCGGGGAGCTGTTTTTT. Translated, it gives CASSERFNTGELFF.

The V call is TRBV5-1, the J call TRBJ2-5; a weak D match, TRBD2 (5 bases). Trimming removed 0 bases at V and 5 bases at J, with 14 bases between. The CDR3 contains 15 residues. Looked up from germline, CDR1 is SGHRS and CDR2 is YFSETQ. The CDR3 DNA reads TGCGCCAGCAGCTTGGGGGCTCTAGCCGGCGAGACCCAGTACTTC. Its protein product is CASSLGALAGETQYF. The full variable domain, in which reference TRBV5-1 and TRBJ2-5 provide the parts outside the CDR3, is KAGVTQTPRYLIKTRGQQVTLSCSPISGHRSVSWYQQTPGQGLQFLFEYFSETQRNKGNFPGRFSGRQFSNSRSEMNVSTLELGDSALYLCASSLGALAGETQYFGPGTRLLVL.

The chain recombines TRBV6-5 with TRBJ1-5; D possibly corresponds to TRBD1 (6 bases). Deletions cut 6 bases from V and 6 bases from J, with 12 bases between. There are 13 residues in the CDR3. CDR1 MNHEY and CDR2 SVGAGI come from the germline V gene. This chain's CDR3 is CASSLQGTQPQHF. CDR3 nucleotide sequence: TGTGCCAGCAGCCTACAGGGAACTCAGCCCCAGCATTTT.

This clone came up a few times. V gene TRBV2 combines with J gene TRBJ2-6; D may be TRBD1 (6 bases). Germline CDR1 and CDR2: SNHLY and FYNNEI. The CDR3 is 17 amino acids. Trimming took off 5 bases at V and 0 bases at J, with 14 bases between the two ends. CDR3 residues: CASSLLGDNSGANVLTF. The CDR3 nucleotides are TGTGCCAGCAGTTTACTAGGGGACAACTCTGGGGCCAACGTCCTGACTTTC.

V is TRBV5-1 and J is TRBJ2-2; 11 bases are shared with TRBD1. This CDR3 contains 17 residues. The junction had 10 bases not matched to a gene; V was cut back by 4 bases and J by 5 bases. CDR1 is SGHRS and CDR2 is YFSETQ in the germline V gene. The CDR3 loop is CASSTSGTGGITGELFF. The DNA of the CDR3 is TGCGCCAGCAGCACTTCCGGGACAGGGGGTATAACCGGGGAGCTGTTTTTT.

The chain combines TRBV6-6 with TRBJ1-2; D is unclear. Per germline, CDR1 MNHNY and CDR2 SVGAGI (reference sequence). The V gene lost 5 bases and the J gene lost 7 bases, with 14 bases spanning the gap. The CDR3 extends over 13 amino acids. The CDR3, as DNA: TGTGCCAGCAGTGCCTCCCCCAGGAGTGGCTACACCTTC. It specifies CASSASPRSGYTF.

J is TRBJ2-1 and V is TRBV5-1, with 12 bases fitting TRBD1. Germline V gene sequence: CDR1 SGHRS, CDR2 YFSETQ. The CDR3 has 16 residues. V lost 2 bases, J lost 10 bases, and 10 bases stayed unmatched. The CDR3 region is CASSFQPGQGAGEQFF. The CDR3 bases are TGCGCCAGCAGCTTCCAGCCGGGACAGGGGGCAGGGGAGCAGTTCTTC.

The V gene is TRBV7-3, the J gene TRBJ2-7; a weak D match, TRBD2 (6 bases). With 5 bases removed from V and 0 bases from J, the gap between germline ends came to 17 bases. Germline V gene lookup returns CDR1 SGHTA and CDR2 FQGTGA. The CDR3 is 16 residues long. The CDR3 DNA is TGTGCCAGCAGCGTCCTCGGTCCCGGGAGCTCCTACGAGCAGTACTTC. Translated: CASSVLGPGSSYEQYF.

The chain couples TRBV5-5 to TRBJ1-4; possible D gene TRBD1, 6 bases. This CDR3 region has 14 residues. Germline lookup yields CDR1 SGHKS and CDR2 YYEKEE (reference sequence). V lost 2 bases, J lost 8 bases, and 13 bases lay in between. CDR3 in amino acids: CASSLQGIGEKLFF. The CDR3 coding sequence is TGTGCCAGCAGCTTACAGGGAATTGGGGAAAAACTGTTTTTT.

This clone was detected only a few times. The genes are TRBV21-1 and TRBJ1-4. TRBV21-1 is a recognized pseudogene. The CDR3 has 12 residues. DNA of the CDR3: TGTGCCAGCAGCAAGGAAGATGAAAAACTGTTTTTT. This encodes CASSKEDEKLFF.

There are a few counts of this clone. V is TRBV13 and J is TRBJ2-5, with D hard to call. Trimming removed 4 bases from V and 7 bases from J, with 16 bases in between. CDR3 size: 14 residues. Germline V gene data show CDR1 as PRHDT and CDR2 as FYEKMQ (reference sequence). CDR3 region: CASSSLLGLRTQYF. The CDR3 region has the DNA TGTGCCAGCAGCTCCCTCCTAGGGCTGAGGACCCAGTACTTC.

This rearrangement joins TRBV9 to TRBJ1-1, with unresolved D. Trimming shortened V by 1 base and J by 1 base, and 5 bases separated the two germline ends. The CDR3 runs to 13 residues. Germline CDR1 is SGDLS and CDR2 is YYNGEE. In nucleotides, the CDR3 is TGTGCCAGCAGCGTACTAGAGAACACTGAAGCTTTCTTT. It codes for CASSVLENTEAFF.

The chain carries TRBV5-1 and TRBJ2-5; 13 nucleotides match TRBD2. Losses at the gene ends were 3 bases for V and 8 bases for J; bases not matched to a gene: 13. CDR1 and CDR2 (germline): SGHRS, YFSETQ. This CDR3 spans 17 amino acids. This CDR3 is CASSSWTSGGLAGTQYF. The CDR3 DNA reads TGCGCCAGCAGCTCCTGGACTAGCGGGGGCCTAGCTGGAACCCAGTACTTC.

This clone was seen once. The V call is TRBV7-9, the J call TRBJ1-3; D not certain. The CDR3 loop spans 15 amino acids. V was cut by 0 bases and J by 0 bases, with 6 bases left in between. Looked up from germline, CDR1 is SEHNR and CDR2 is FQNEAQ (reference sequence). CDR3 in DNA: TGTGCCAGCAGCTTAGCCGTAGTCTCTGGAAACACCATATATTTT. Translating gives CASSLAVVSGNTIYF.

There are a few counts of this clone. The chain carries TRBV14 and TRBJ1-2; D is perhaps TRBD1 (5 bases). Germline lookup yields CDR1 SGHDN and CDR2 FVKESK. V was shortened by 3 bases and J by 8 bases, with 10 bases between the two germline ends. The CDR3 extends over 12 amino acids. The CDR3 protein is CASSQTANGYTF. The CDR3, as DNA: TGTGCCAGCAGCCAGACAGCCAACGGCTACACCTTC.

This clone has more than one count but fewer than ten. The chain recombines TRBV5-1 with TRBJ2-1; 13 nucleotides agree with TRBD2. V shed 4 bases and J 4 bases; nucleotides not matched to a gene: 11. Germline V lookup: CDR1 SGHRS, CDR2 YFSETQ. The CDR3 contains 18 residues. CDR3 sequence (DNA): TGCGCCAGCAGCCCCCGACTAGCGGGGGGCACAAAATACAATGAGCAGTTCTTC. This codes for CASSPRLAGGTKYNEQFF.

This chain links TRBV6-5 with TRBJ1-5; 7 nucleotides match TRBD1. Germline CDR1 and CDR2: MNHEY and SVGAGI. Losses at the gene ends were 6 bases for V and 1 base for J; bases not matched to a gene: 6. The length of the CDR3 is 15 residues. CDR3 nucleotide sequence: TGTGCCAGCAGACGGACAGGCAGAAGCAATCAGCCCCAGCATTTT. This translates into CASRRTGRSNQPQHF.

The chain links TRBV6-6 to TRBJ1-1, with TRBD1 as a possible D gene (5 bases). The CDR3 spans 13 residues. Trimming took off 7 bases at V and 10 bases at J, with 19 bases between the two ends. From germline, CDR1 is MNHNY and CDR2 SVGAGI (reference sequence). CDR3 bases: TGTGCCAGCATGAGACAGAACGCGGGGGGAGCTTTCTTT. Encoded protein: CASMRQNAGGAFF.

The rearrangement joins TRBV30 to TRBJ2-3; D not certain. This CDR3 comprises 12 residues. Germline V gives CDR1 GTSNPN, CDR2 SVGIG (reference sequence). V was shortened by 0 bases and J by 2 bases, with 3 bases between the two germline ends. The CDR3 coding sequence is TGTGCCTGGAGTGTACCCACAGATACGCAGTATTTT. Its translation: CAWSVPTDTQYF.

The chain links TRBV7-3 to TRBJ1-1, with 7 bases aligning to TRBD1. The CDR3 consists of 14 residues. CDR1 and CDR2 from the germline V gene are SGHTA and FQGTGA. V dropped 5 bases and J dropped 6; count of bases not matched to a gene: 9. The CDR3 DNA sequence: TGTGCCAGCAGCCTGACAGGGCCGGGCGCTGAAGCTTTCTTT. Protein product: CASSLTGPGAEAFF.

The chain is built from TRBV19 and TRBJ2-7, with TRBD1 as a possible D gene (5 bases). Deletions cut 3 bases from V and 1 base from J, with 13 bases between. Germline-derived CDR1 and CDR2 are LNHDA and SQIVND (reference sequence). This CDR3 has 15 residues. The CDR3 sequence is CASSMGYTGSYEQYF. The CDR3 DNA reads TGTGCCAGTAGTATGGGTTACACAGGATCCTACGAGCAGTACTTC.